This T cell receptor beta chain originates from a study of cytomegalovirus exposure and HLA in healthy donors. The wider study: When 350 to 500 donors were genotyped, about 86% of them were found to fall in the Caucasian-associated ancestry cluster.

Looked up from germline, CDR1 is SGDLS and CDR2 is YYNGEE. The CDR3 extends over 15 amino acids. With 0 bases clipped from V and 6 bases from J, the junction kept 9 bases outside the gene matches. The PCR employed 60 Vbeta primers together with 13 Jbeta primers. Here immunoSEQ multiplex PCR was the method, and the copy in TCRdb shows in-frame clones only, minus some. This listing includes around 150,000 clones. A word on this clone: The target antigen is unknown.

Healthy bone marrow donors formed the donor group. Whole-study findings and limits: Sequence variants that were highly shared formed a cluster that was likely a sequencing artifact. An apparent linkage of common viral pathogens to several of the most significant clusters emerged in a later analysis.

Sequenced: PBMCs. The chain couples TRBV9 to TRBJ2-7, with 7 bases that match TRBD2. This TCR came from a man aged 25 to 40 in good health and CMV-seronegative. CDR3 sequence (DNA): TGTGCCAGCAGCGTAGTTGGGGGAGGGTACGCCGAGCAGTACTTC. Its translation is CASSVVGGGYAEQYF.